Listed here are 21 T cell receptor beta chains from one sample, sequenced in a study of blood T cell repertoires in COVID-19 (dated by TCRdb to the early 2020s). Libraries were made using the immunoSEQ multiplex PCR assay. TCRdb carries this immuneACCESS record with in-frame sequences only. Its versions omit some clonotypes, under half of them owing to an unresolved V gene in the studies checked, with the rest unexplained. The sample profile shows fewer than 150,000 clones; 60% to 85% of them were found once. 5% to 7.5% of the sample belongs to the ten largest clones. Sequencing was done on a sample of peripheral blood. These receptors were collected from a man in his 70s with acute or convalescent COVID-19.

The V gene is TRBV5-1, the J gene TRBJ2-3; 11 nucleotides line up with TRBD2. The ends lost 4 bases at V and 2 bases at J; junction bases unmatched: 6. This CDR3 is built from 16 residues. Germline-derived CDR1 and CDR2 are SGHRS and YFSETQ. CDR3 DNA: TGCGCCAGCAGCCCGGGACTAGCGGAAAACACAGATACGCAGTATTTT. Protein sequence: CASSPGLAENTDTQYF. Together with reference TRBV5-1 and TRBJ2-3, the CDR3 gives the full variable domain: KAGVTQTPRYLIKTRGQQVTLSCSPISGHRSVSWYQQTPGQGLQFLFEYFSETQRNKGNFPGRFSGRQFSNSRSEMNVSTLELGDSALYLCASSPGLAENTDTQYFGPGTRLTVL.

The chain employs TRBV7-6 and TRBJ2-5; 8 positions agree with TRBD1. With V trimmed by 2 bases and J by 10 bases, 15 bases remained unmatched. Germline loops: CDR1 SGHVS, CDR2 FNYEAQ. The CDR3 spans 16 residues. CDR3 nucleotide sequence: TGTGCCAGCAGCTTATCCCAGGGGGCCAAGAAGAGTGGCCAGTACTTC. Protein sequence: CASSLSQGAKKSGQYF.

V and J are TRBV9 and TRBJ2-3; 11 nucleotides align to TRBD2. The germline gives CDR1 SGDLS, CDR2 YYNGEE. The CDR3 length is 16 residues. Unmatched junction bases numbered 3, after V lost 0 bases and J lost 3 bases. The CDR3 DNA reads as TGTGCCAGCAGCGTAGTAGCGGGGGGGAGGACAGATACGCAGTATTTT. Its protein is CASSVVAGGRTDTQYF. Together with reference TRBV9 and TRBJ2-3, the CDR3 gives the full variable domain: DSGVTQTPKHLITATGQRVTLRCSPRSGDLSVYWYQQSLDQGLQFLIQYYNGEERAKGNILERFSAQQFPDLHSELNLSSLELGDSALYFCASSVVAGGRTDTQYFGPGTRLTVL.

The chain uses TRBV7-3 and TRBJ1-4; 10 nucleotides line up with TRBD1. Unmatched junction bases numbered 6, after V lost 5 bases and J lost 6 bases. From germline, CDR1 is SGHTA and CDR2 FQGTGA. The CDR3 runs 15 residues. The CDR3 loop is CASSLSGTGDEKLFF. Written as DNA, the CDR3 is TGTGCCAGCAGCCTTTCCGGGACAGGGGATGAAAAACTGTTTTTT. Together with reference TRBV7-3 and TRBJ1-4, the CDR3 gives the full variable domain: GAGVSQTPSNKVTEKGKYVELRCDPISGHTALYWYRQSLGQGPEFLIYFQGTGAADDSGLPNDRFFAVRPEGSVSTLKIQRTERGDSAVYLCASSLSGTGDEKLFFGSGTQLSVL.

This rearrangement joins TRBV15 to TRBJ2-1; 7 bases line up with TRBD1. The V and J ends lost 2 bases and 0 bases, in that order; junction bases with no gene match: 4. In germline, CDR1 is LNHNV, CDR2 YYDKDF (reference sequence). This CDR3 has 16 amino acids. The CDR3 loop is CATSRSRDSSYNEQFF. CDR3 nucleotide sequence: TGTGCCACCAGCAGATCTCGGGACAGCTCCTACAATGAGCAGTTCTTC.

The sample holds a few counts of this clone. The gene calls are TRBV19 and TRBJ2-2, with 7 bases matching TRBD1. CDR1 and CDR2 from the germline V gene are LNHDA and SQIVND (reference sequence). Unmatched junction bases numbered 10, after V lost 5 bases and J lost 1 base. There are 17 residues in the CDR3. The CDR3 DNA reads TGTGCCAGTAGTCAAATCCCTCGACAGGGGAACACCGGGGAGCTGTTTTTT. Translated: CASSQIPRQGNTGELFF.

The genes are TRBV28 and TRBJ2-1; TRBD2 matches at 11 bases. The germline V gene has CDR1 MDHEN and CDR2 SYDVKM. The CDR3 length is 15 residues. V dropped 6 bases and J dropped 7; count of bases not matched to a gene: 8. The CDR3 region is CASRGGSSGRNEQFF. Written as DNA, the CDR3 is TGTGCCAGCAGGGGGGGTTCTAGCGGGAGGAATGAGCAGTTCTTC.

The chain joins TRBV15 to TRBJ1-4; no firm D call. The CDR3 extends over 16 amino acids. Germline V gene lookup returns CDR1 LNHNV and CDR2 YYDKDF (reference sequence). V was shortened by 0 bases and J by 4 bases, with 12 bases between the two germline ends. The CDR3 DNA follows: TGTGCCACCAGCAGAGATTTTGGGAGCTATAATGAAAAACTGTTTTTT. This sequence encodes CATSRDFGSYNEKLFF.

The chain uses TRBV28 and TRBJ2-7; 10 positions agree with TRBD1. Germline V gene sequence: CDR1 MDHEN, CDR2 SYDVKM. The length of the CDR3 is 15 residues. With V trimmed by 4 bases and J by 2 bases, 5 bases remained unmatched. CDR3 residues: CASSSRDRGPYEQYF. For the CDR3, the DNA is TGTGCCAGCAGTTCTCGGGACAGGGGCCCCTACGAGCAGTACTTC.

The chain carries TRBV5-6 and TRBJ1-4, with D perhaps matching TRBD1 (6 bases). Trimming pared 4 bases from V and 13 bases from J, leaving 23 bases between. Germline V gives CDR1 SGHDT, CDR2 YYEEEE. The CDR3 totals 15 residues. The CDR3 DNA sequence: TGTGCCAGCAGCGAATGGACACAGGGAAGAAAGGCACTGTTTTTT. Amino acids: CASSEWTQGRKALFF.

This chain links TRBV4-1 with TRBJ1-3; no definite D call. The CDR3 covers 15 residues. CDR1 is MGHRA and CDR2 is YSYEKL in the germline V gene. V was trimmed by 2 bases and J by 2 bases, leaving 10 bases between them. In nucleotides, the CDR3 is TGCGCCAGCAGCCAATTTGGGGAGGCTGGAAACACCATATATTTT. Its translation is CASSQFGEAGNTIYF.

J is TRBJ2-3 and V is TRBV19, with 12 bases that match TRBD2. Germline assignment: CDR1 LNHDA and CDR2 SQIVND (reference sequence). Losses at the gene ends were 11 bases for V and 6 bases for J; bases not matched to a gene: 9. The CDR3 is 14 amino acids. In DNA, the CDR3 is TGTGCCGCCTCACTAGCGGGGGGTCGGGATACGCAGTATTTT. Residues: CAASLAGGRDTQYF.

The CDR3 sequence: CASSSGGTNSNQPQHF. CDR3 coding DNA: TGTGCCAGCAGCTCCGGGGGTACGAATAGCAATCAGCCCCAGCATTTT. J is TRBJ1-5 and V is TRBV7-9, with a tentative D call TRBD1 (5 bases). V shed 4 bases and J shed 0 bases, with 13 bases lying between them. Germline lookup yields CDR1 SEHNR and CDR2 FQNEAQ (reference sequence). This CDR3 is 16 amino acids long.

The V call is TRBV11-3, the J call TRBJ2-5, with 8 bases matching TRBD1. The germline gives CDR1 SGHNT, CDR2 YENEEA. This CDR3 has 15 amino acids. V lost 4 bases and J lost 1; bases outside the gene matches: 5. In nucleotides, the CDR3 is TGTGCCAGCAGCTCTCGAACAGGGGGCCAAGAGACCCAGTACTTC. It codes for CASSSRTGGQETQYF.

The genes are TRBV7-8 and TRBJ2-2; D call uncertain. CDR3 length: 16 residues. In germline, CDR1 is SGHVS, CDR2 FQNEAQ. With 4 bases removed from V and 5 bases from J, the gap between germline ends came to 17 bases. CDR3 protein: CASSYPWAPRTGELFF. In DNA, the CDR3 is TGTGCCAGCAGCTACCCCTGGGCCCCGAGAACCGGGGAGCTGTTTTTT.

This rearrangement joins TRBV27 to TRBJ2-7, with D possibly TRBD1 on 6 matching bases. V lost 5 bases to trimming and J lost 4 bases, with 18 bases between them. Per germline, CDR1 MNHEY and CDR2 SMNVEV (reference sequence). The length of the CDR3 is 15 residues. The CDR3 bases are TGTGCCAGCAGTCCACAGACAGGCCTACGGTACGAGCAGTACTTC. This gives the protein CASSPQTGLRYEQYF.

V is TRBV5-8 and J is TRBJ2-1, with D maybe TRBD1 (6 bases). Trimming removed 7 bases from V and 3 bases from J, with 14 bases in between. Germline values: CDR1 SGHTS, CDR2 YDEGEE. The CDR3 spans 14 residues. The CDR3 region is CASLAGTNYNEQFF. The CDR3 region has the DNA TGTGCCAGCCTGGCCGGGACAAACTACAATGAGCAGTTCTTC.

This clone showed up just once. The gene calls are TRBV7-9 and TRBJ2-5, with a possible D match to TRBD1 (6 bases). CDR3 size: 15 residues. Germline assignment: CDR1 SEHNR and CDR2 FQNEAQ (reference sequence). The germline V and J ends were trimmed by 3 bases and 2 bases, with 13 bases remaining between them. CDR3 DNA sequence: TGTGCCAGCAGCTTGCGACAGGTCCTACAAGAGACCCAGTACTTC. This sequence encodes CASSLRQVLQETQYF.

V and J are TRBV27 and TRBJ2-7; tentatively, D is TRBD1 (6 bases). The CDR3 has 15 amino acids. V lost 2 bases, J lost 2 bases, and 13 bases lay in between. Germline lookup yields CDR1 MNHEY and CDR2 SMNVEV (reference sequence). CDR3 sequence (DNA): TGTGCCAGCAGTTTAAGGGCAGGGGCGGCCTACGAGCAGTACTTC. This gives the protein CASSLRAGAAYEQYF.

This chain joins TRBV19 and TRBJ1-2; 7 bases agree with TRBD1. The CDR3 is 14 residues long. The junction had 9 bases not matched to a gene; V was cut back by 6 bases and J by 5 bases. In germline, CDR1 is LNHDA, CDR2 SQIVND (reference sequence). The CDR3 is CASSDKTGTYGYTF. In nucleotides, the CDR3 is TGTGCCAGTAGCGATAAGACAGGGACATATGGCTACACCTTC.

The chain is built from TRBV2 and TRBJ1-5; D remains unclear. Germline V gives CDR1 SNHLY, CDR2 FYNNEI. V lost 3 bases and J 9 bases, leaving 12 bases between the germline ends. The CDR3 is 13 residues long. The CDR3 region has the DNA TGTGCCAGCAGTGACTTGGCCGAGGGGCCCCAGCATTTT. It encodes CASSDLAEGPQHF.